The entry below gives a single T cell receptor beta chain sequence along with its context. Its antigen is not known. cDNA serving as the sequencing template came from extracted, reverse transcribed RNA. Produced via immunoSEQ multiplex PCR; TCRdb's table is partial and in-frame only. The sample contains approximately 220,000 clones, under 40% of which appear only once. Germline lookup yields CDR1 SNHLY and CDR2 FYNNEI. Deletions cut 5 bases from V and 7 bases from J, with 12 bases between. This CDR3 spans 13 amino acids. This specimen belongs to a study of CD8+ T cells in alopecia areata. Study at large: Among treated patients, oral tofacitinib was administered at 5 to 10 mg twice daily.

The treatment here: oral pan-JAK inhibitor, 5-10 mg twice daily. The study's findings and limits: Normal scalp showed lower clonality than lesional scalp, especially alopecia totalis/universalis.

The starting material was CD4+ T cells sorted from blood, obtained at roughly week 30, from a patient treated with tofacitinib. The chain recombines TRBV2 with TRBJ1-5; D gene ambiguous. The TCR comes from a human donor with alopecia areata. The CDR3 sequence: CASSYALAQPQHF. For the CDR3, the DNA is TGTGCCAGCAGTTATGCTCTGGCCCAGCCCCAGCATTTT.